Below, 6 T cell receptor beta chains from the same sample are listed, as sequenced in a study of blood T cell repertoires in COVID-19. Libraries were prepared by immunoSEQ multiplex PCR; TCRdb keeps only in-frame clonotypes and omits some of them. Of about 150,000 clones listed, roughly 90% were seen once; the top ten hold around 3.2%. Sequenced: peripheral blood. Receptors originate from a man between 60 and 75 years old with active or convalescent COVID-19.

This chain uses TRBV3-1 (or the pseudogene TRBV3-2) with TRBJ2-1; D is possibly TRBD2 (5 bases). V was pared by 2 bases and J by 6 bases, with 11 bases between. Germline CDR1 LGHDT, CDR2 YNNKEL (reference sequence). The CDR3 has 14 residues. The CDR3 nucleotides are TGTGCCAGCAGCCAACAAGCGGCGTTCAATGAGCAGTTCTTC. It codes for CASSQQAAFNEQFF.

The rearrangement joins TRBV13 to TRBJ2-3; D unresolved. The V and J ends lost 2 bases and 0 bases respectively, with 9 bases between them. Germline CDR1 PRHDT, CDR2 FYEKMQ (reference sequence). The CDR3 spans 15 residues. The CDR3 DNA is TGTGCCAGCAGCTTACGGCAGACTAGCACAGATACGCAGTATTTT. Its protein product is CASSLRQTSTDTQYF.

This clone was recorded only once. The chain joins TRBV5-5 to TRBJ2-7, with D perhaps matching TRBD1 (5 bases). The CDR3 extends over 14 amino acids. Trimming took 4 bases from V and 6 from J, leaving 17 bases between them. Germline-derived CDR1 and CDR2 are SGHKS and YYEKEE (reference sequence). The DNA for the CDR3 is TGTGCCAGCAGCCAGCTCACCATAGGGGCCGAGCAGTACTTC. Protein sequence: CASSQLTIGAEQYF. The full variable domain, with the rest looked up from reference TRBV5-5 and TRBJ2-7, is DAGVTQSPTHLIKTRGQQVTLRCSPISGHKSVSWYQQVLGQGPQFIFQYYEKEERGRGNFPDRFSARQFPNYSSELNVNALLLGDSALYLCASSQLTIGAEQYFGPGTRLTVT.

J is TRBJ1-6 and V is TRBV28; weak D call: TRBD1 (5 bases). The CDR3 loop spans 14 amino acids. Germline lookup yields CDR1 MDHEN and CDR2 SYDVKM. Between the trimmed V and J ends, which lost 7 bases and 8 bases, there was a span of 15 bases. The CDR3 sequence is CASKGQGMDSPLHF. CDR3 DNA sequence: TGTGCCAGCAAAGGGCAGGGTATGGATTCACCCCTCCACTTT.

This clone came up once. CDR3 loop: CASNQDRTYEQYF. The CDR3 DNA reads TGCGCCAGCAACCAGGACAGAACCTACGAGCAGTACTTC. The J gene is TRBJ2-7, the V gene TRBV5-1; a possible D gene is TRBD1 (6 bases). CDR1 and CDR2 from the germline V gene are SGHRS and YFSETQ. The CDR3 has 13 amino acids. With 6 bases removed from V and 2 bases from J, the gap between germline ends came to 12 bases. Supplemented by reference TRBV5-1 and TRBJ2-7, the full variable domain reads KAGVTQTPRYLIKTRGQQVTLSCSPISGHRSVSWYQQTPGQGLQFLFEYFSETQRNKGNFPGRFSGRQFSNSRSEMNVSTLELGDSALYLCASNQDRTYEQYFGPGTRLTVT.

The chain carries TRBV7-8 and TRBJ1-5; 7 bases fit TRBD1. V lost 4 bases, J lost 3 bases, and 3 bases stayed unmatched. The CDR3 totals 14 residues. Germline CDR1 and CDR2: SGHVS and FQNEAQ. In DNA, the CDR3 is TGTGCCAGCAGCTCGGGACAGCACAATCAGCCCCAGCATTTT. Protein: CASSSGQHNQPQHF. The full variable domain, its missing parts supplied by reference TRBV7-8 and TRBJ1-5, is GAGVSQSPRYKVAKRGQDVALRCDPISGHVSLFWYQQALGQGPEFLTYFQNEAQLDKSGLPSDRFFAERPEGSVSTLKIQRTQQEDSAVYLCASSSGQHNQPQHFGDGTRLSIL.